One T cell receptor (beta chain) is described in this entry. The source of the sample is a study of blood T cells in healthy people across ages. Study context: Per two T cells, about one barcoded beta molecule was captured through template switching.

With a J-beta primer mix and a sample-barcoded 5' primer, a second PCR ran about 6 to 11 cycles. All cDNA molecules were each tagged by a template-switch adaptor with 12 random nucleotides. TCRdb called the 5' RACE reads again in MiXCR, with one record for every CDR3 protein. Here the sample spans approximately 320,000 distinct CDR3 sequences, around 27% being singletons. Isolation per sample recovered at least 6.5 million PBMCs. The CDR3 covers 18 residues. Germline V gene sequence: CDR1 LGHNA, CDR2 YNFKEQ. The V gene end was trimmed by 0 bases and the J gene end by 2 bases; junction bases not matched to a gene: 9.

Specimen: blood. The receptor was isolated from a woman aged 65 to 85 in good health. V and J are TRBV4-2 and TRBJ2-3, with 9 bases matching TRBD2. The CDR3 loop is CASSQDSSAGGPTDTQYF. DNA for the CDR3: TGTGCCAGCAGCCAAGATTCGTCGGCGGGAGGGCCCACAGATACGCAGTATTTT.